The 15 T cell receptor beta chains reported below all come from one sample, sequenced in a study of cytomegalovirus exposure and HLA in healthy donors. Only in-frame clones appear in the TCRdb table, and some are missing; sequencing was by immunoSEQ multiplex PCR. The sample shows around 150,000 clones, roughly 86% of them seen only once. Input material: PBMCs. These receptors all come from a woman aged 18-35 years in good health and CMV-seropositive.

V and J are TRBV19 and TRBJ2-7; possible D gene TRBD2, 6 bases. CDR3 size: 12 residues. V dropped 8 bases and J dropped 0 bases, with 8 bases sitting between them. CDR1 LNHDA and CDR2 SQIVND come from the germline V gene (reference sequence). The CDR3 region is CASRDFSYEQYF. For the CDR3, the DNA is TGTGCCAGTCGGGACTTCTCCTACGAGCAGTACTTC.

The chain carries TRBV5-1 and TRBJ2-1; 8 positions agree with TRBD2. The V and J ends lost 5 bases and 6 bases, in that order; junction bases with no gene match: 7. This CDR3 has 14 residues. The germline V gene encodes CDR1 SGHRS and CDR2 YFSETQ. This CDR3 is CASSEAGVVNEQFF. The CDR3 DNA reads as TGCGCCAGCAGTGAAGCGGGAGTTGTCAATGAGCAGTTCTTC.

This sequence joins TRBV19 and TRBJ1-1; D not certain. Germline V gene data show CDR1 as LNHDA and CDR2 as SQIVND (reference sequence). Trimming pared 3 bases from V and 8 bases from J, leaving 16 bases between. This CDR3 region has 14 residues. As DNA, the CDR3 is TGTGCCAGTAGTATGGTACAGCTCAAGAAGGAAGCTTTCTTT. It encodes CASSMVQLKKEAFF.

This clone appeared once. V and J are TRBV20-1 and TRBJ2-5, with D tentatively TRBD2 (5 bases). Germline V gene lookup returns CDR1 DFQATT and CDR2 SNEGSKA (reference sequence). The CDR3 length is 11 residues. The CDR3 spells CRPGGGETQYF. The CDR3 region has the DNA TGCAGACCCGGAGGCGGAGAGACCCAGTACTTC.

This chain joins TRBV5-1 and TRBJ2-3; 11 nucleotides match TRBD2. The CDR3 loop spans 16 amino acids. J lost 5 bases, V lost 1 base, and 6 bases had no gene match. In germline, CDR1 is SGHRS, CDR2 YFSETQ. Here the CDR3 DNA reads TGCGCCAGCAGCTTGCTTTTAGCGGGAGGGATAGATACGCAGTATTTT. Protein sequence: CASSLLLAGGIDTQYF. Filled out from reference TRBV5-1 and TRBJ2-3, the complete variable domain reads KAGVTQTPRYLIKTRGQQVTLSCSPISGHRSVSWYQQTPGQGLQFLFEYFSETQRNKGNFPGRFSGRQFSNSRSEMNVSTLELGDSALYLCASSLLLAGGIDTQYFGPGTRLTVL.

CDR3 amino acids: CASSLGGAGGAGELFF. DNA of the CDR3: TGTGCCAGCAGCTTGGGGGGAGCCGGTGGGGCCGGGGAGCTGTTTTTT. This chain uses TRBV5-6 with TRBJ2-2; a possible D gene is TRBD2 (5 bases). The CDR3 is 16 amino acids. The germline gives CDR1 SGHDT, CDR2 YYEEEE. The ends were cut back, 0 bases at V and 6 bases at J, with 15 bases in the middle.

As regards this clone: The junction departs from germline at one end; a sequencing error may be responsible. The chain combines TRBV6-1 with TRBJ1-4; 7 nucleotides line up with TRBD1. The CDR3 consists of 13 residues. Germline V gene lookup returns CDR1 MNHNS and CDR2 SASEGT. CDR3 sequence reads: CAGRTGTNEKLFF. CDR3 coding DNA: TGTGCCGGCAGGACAGGAACTAATGAAAAACTGTTTTTT.

The gene calls are TRBV7-8 and TRBJ2-3; 9 bases line up with TRBD2. Germline V gene lookup returns CDR1 SGHVS and CDR2 FQNEAQ. With V trimmed by 1 base and J by 6 bases, 5 bases remained unmatched. The CDR3 loop spans 15 amino acids. For the CDR3, the DNA is TGTGCCAGCAGCTTAGGGGGCGGGAGGGCGGATACGCAGTATTTT. It specifies CASSLGGGRADTQYF.

This chain links TRBV6-6 with TRBJ2-4; a weak D match, TRBD2 (7 bases). Germline CDR1 is MNHNY and CDR2 is SVGAGI (reference sequence). The CDR3 contains 15 residues. The ends were cut back, 7 bases at V and 5 bases at J, with 18 bases in the middle. This chain's CDR3 is CASTERGGAENIQYF. Here the CDR3 DNA reads TGTGCCAGCACCGAAAGGGGGGGCGCGGAAAACATTCAGTACTTC.

The CDR3 DNA is TGTGCCAGCAGCCCCCCTCTAAGCCCCTCCTACGAGCAGTACTTC. It yields the protein CASSPPLSPSYEQYF. The rearrangement uses TRBV7-2 and TRBJ2-7; D gene uncertain. The germline V gene has CDR1 SGHTA and CDR2 FQGNSA. This CDR3 is built from 15 residues. Trimming removed 5 bases at V and 0 bases at J, with 14 bases between.

V gene TRBV6-1 combines with J gene TRBJ1-3; unclear D gene. Germline V gene lookup returns CDR1 MNHNS and CDR2 SASEGT. Trimming took off 7 bases at V and 0 bases at J, with 10 bases between the two ends. CDR3 length equals 14 residues. The CDR3 DNA is TGTGCCAGCAACCCTCTGAGCTCTGGAAACACCATATATTTT. Amino acids: CASNPLSSGNTIYF.

This sequence joins TRBV18 and TRBJ1-5; D is uncertain. This CDR3 has 17 amino acids. CDR1 and CDR2 from the germline V gene are KGHSH and LQKENI. V was clipped by 0 bases and J by 0 bases, with 12 bases between them. The CDR3 loop is CASSPPPQINSNQPQHF. The CDR3 nucleotides are TGTGCCAGCTCACCACCCCCACAGATAAATAGCAATCAGCCCCAGCATTTT.

The V call is TRBV19, the J call TRBJ2-7; TRBD1 is a possible D gene (5 bases). This CDR3 has 14 residues. CDR1 and CDR2 (germline): LNHDA, SQIVND (reference sequence). Trimming stripped 1 base from V and 1 base from J, with 8 bases between. This chain's CDR3 is CASSIGQKSYEQYF. CDR3 DNA: TGTGCCAGTAGTATAGGACAGAAATCCTACGAGCAGTACTTC.

This rearrangement joins TRBV27 to TRBJ2-7, with D possibly being TRBD1 (6 bases). The CDR3 loop spans 14 amino acids. The germline gives CDR1 MNHEY, CDR2 SMNVEV (reference sequence). Trimming cost V 5 bases and J 0 bases, with 11 bases left between them. The CDR3 sequence is CASSPSTGSYEQYF. CDR3 nucleotide sequence: TGTGCCAGCAGTCCTTCGACAGGCTCCTACGAGCAGTACTTC.

The chain links TRBV15 to TRBJ1-1; D is possibly TRBD1 (6 bases). CDR3 size: 14 residues. Trimming took 1 base from V and 6 from J, leaving 12 bases between them. Germline V gene data show CDR1 as LNHNV and CDR2 as YYDKDF (reference sequence). The CDR3 region is CATSRVAGAAEAFF. CDR3 sequence (DNA): TGTGCCACCAGCAGAGTTGCGGGGGCGGCTGAAGCTTTCTTT.